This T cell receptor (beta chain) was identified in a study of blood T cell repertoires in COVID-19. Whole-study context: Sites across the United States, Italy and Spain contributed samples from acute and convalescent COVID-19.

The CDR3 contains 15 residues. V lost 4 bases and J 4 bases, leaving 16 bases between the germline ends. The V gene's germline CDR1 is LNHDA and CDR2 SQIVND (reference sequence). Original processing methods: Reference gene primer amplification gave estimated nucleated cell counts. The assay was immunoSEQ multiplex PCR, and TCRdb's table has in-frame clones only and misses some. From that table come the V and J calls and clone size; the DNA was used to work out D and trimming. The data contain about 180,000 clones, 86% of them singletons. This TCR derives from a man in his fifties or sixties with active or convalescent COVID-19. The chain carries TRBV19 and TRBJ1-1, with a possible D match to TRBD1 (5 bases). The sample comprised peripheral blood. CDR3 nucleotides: TGTGCCAGTAGTACCCGGGGAGGGGCTGTCACTGAAGCTTTCTTT. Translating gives CASSTRGGAVTEAFF.